One sample yielded the 7 T cell receptor beta chains listed below, sequenced in a study of T cell repertoires in cytomegalovirus infection (dated by TCRdb to the late 2010s). The listed sequencing device is Illumina HiSeq 1500. In-frame beta chains were kept once TCRdb had trimmed the public reads at Q25 with fastp and called clones with MiXCR. CDR3 protein sequences are deduplicated, and each keeps its most common genes and DNA. Within this sample are 150,000 to 200,000 distinct CDR3 sequences, with under 25% of them counted one time only. In total, the top ten clones hold just under 3% of the sample. Material for sequencing was PBMCs. The receptors were gathered from a human donor in good health (CMV status not recorded). Some clones in this sample may be carry-over from other donors' samples.

The chain uses TRBV5-4 and TRBJ2-1; D is possibly TRBD1 or TRBD2 (5 bases each). The V gene's germline CDR1 is SGHNT and CDR2 YYREEE (reference sequence). The CDR3 contains 15 residues. Trimming stripped 0 bases from V and 7 bases from J, with 14 bases between. This CDR3 reads CASSLEWGPTNEQFF. In DNA form, the CDR3 reads TGTGCCAGCAGCTTGGAGTGGGGACCGACAAATGAGCAGTTCTTC.

The chain is built from TRBV27 and TRBJ2-6; D is perhaps TRBD1 (6 bases). V was shortened by 4 bases and J by 2 bases, with 12 bases between the two germline ends. The CDR3 has 16 residues. Germline V gene lookup returns CDR1 MNHEY and CDR2 SMNVEV (reference sequence). CDR3 in DNA: TGTGCCAGCAGTTCTAACAGGGTCACTGGGGCCAACGTCCTGACTTTC. Translating it yields CASSSNRVTGANVLTF.

The chain links TRBV19 to TRBJ2-1; no definite D call. This CDR3 is 13 amino acids long. CDR1 is LNHDA and CDR2 is SQIVND in the germline V gene (reference sequence). V lost 3 bases and J 5 bases, leaving 8 bases between the germline ends. DNA for the CDR3: TGTGCCAGTAGTATTAGGCCAGACAATGAGCAGTTCTTC. It yields the protein CASSIRPDNEQFF.

In its sample, this clonotype was seen many times. The chain joins TRBV15 to TRBJ1-5; D is unresolved. V gave up 0 bases and J gave up 4 bases, with 10 bases separating them. Germline CDR1 and CDR2: LNHNV and YYDKDF (reference sequence). The CDR3 runs 15 residues. CDR3 loop: CATSRDPGFNQPQHF. For the CDR3, the DNA is TGTGCCACCAGCAGAGATCCGGGCTTTAATCAGCCCCAGCATTTT.

V and J are TRBV6-5 and TRBJ2-3; a possible D gene is TRBD2 (6 bases). Trimming removed 2 bases from V and 0 bases from J, with 9 bases in between. The CDR3 is 15 amino acids. Germline V lookup: CDR1 MNHEY, CDR2 SVGAGI. The DNA of the CDR3 is TGTGCCAGCAGTTACGCTGGACTAAGCACAGATACGCAGTATTTT. Its translation is CASSYAGLSTDTQYF.

This clonotype was found many times. CDR3 sequence reads: CSVATGNTEAFF. CDR3 nucleotide sequence: TGCAGCGTCGCGACAGGGAACACTGAAGCTTTCTTT. The chain uses TRBV29-1 and TRBJ1-1; D is possibly TRBD1 (6 bases). Germline CDR1 SQVTM, CDR2 ANQGSEA. CDR3 length: 12 residues. Trimming removed 6 bases at V and 1 base at J, with 9 bases between.

This clonotype was observed a handful of times. The CDR3 nucleotides read TGTGCCAGCAGCACTAGCGGGGGGTACTACAATGAGCAGTTCTTC. Protein sequence: CASSTSGGYYNEQFF. The rearrangement joins TRBV12-3 or TRBV12-4 to TRBJ2-1, with 12 nucleotides matching TRBD2. Unmatched junction bases numbered 3, after V lost 6 bases and J lost 3 bases. There are 15 residues in the CDR3.